Each of the 29 T cell receptor beta chains below was sequenced from the same sample in a study of blood T cell repertoires in COVID-19. Clones were sequenced by immunoSEQ multiplex PCR, and TCRdb holds only the in-frame ones, with some missing. The sample comprises about 140,000 clones, 70% to 85% of which are singletons, and approximately 11% rests with the top ten. Sequencing input: peripheral blood. These TCRs come from a man in his sixties who had recovered from COVID-19.

J is TRBJ2-7 and V is TRBV5-1; TRBD2 aligns across 13 bases. CDR1 and CDR2 (germline): SGHRS, YFSETQ. V was pared by 1 base and J by 10 bases, with 5 bases of the junction left unmatched. The CDR3 totals 14 residues. CDR3 nucleotides: TGCGCCAGCAGCTTGACTAGCGGGGGGGCTGGTCAGTACTTC. It encodes CASSLTSGGAGQYF.

The rearrangement joins TRBV6-5 to TRBJ2-2; maybe TRBD1 (5 bases). In germline, CDR1 is MNHEY, CDR2 SVGAGI. The CDR3 sequence is 14 residues long. Trimming pared 7 bases from V and 4 bases from J, leaving 13 bases between. DNA for the CDR3: TGTGCCAGCATCGACAGTGGGGCCACCGGGGAGCTGTTTTTT. Its protein is CASIDSGATGELFF.

CDR3 loop: CASSLKRTSGGGSSYEQYF. Written as DNA, the CDR3 is TGTGCCAGCAGCTTGAAACGGACTAGCGGGGGCGGTTCCTCCTACGAGCAGTACTTC. The chain combines TRBV7-2 with TRBJ2-7; the match to TRBD2 covers 13 bases. Germline CDR1 is SGHTA and CDR2 is FQGNSA. The J segment lost 0 bases and the V segment lost 3 bases, leaving 11 bases of the junction unmatched. CDR3 length: 19 amino acids.

J is TRBJ1-2 and V is TRBV3-1 (or the pseudogene TRBV3-2), with 9 positions matching TRBD1. The CDR3 is 12 residues long. The junction had 2 bases not matched to a gene; V was cut back by 5 bases and J by 7 bases. Per germline, CDR1 LGHDT and CDR2 YNNKEL (reference sequence). The CDR3 DNA sequence: TGTGCCAGCAGCAGACAGGGGGGTGGCTACACCTTC. This sequence encodes CASSRQGGGYTF.

Only one count was recorded for this clone. V and J are TRBV9 and TRBJ1-6, with TRBD1 identical over 10 bases. This CDR3 has 15 amino acids. Germline values: CDR1 SGDLS, CDR2 YYNGEE. The V gene end was trimmed by 3 bases and the J gene end by 9 bases; junction bases not matched to a gene: 6. The CDR3 nucleotides read TGTGCCAGCAGCGCGAGGGACAGGGGTTCTTCACCCCTCCACTTT. Translating it yields CASSARDRGSSPLHF. The full variable domain, rest sourced from reference TRBV9 and TRBJ1-6, is DSGVTQTPKHLITATGQRVTLRCSPRSGDLSVYWYQQSLDQGLQFLIQYYNGEERAKGNILERFSAQQFPDLHSELNLSSLELGDSALYFCASSARDRGSSPLHFGNGTRLTVT.

This chain connects TRBV28 to TRBJ1-3; TRBD1 matches 10 bases. J was trimmed by 7 bases and V by 6 bases; bases with no gene match: 12. The CDR3 is 16 amino acids. Germline CDR1 MDHEN, CDR2 SYDVKM. The CDR3 here is CASRPIVTGGWNTIYF. CDR3 nucleotides: TGTGCCAGCAGACCCATCGTGACAGGGGGCTGGAACACCATATATTTT. Drawing the rest from reference TRBV28 and TRBJ1-3, the complete variable domain is DVKVTQSSRYLVKRTGEKVFLECVQDMDHENMFWYRQDPGLGLRLIYFSYDVKMKEKGDIPEGYSVSREKKERFSLILESASTNQTSMYLCASRPIVTGGWNTIYFGEGSWLTVV.

The chain recombines TRBV28 with TRBJ2-7; D may be TRBD1 (6 bases). Germline CDR1 and CDR2: MDHEN and SYDVKM. The CDR3 contains 15 residues. V dropped 7 bases and J dropped 5 bases, with 21 bases sitting between them. As DNA, the CDR3 is TGTGCCAGCACCGAAGGGTCGGGACAATTCAACGAGCAGTACTTC. Translated: CASTEGSGQFNEQYF.

J is TRBJ2-1 and V is TRBV6-5, with 11 bases matching TRBD2. V shed 6 bases and J 4 bases; nucleotides not matched to a gene: 5. CDR1 is MNHEY, CDR2 SVGAGI, per germline. The CDR3 covers 15 residues. CDR3 DNA: TGTGCCAGCAGCCCCCTAGCGGGGGGTTACAATGAGCAGTTCTTC. This codes for CASSPLAGGYNEQFF.

The gene calls are TRBV20-1 and TRBJ2-7; 8 positions agree with TRBD2. Trimming took 3 bases from V and 3 from J; bases not matched to a gene: 4. Germline CDR1 is DFQATT and CDR2 is SNEGSKA (reference sequence). The CDR3 runs 13 residues. Written as DNA, the CDR3 is TGCAGTGCTAGTGCGAGCGGGGGCTACGAGCAGTACTTC. Its protein is CSASASGGYEQYF.

J is TRBJ1-2 and V is TRBV4-3; D gene unclear. V shed 0 bases and J shed 4 bases, with 15 bases lying between them. Germline V gene lookup returns CDR1 LGHNA and CDR2 YSLEER. The CDR3 covers 16 residues. CDR3 region: CASSQDFSLVGYGYTF. The CDR3 DNA sequence: TGCGCCAGCAGCCAAGATTTTAGCCTTGTGGGCTATGGCTACACCTTC.

This chain uses TRBV5-1 with TRBJ2-7, with 9 positions matching TRBD1. The CDR3 is 14 residues long. Trimming removed 6 bases from V and 7 bases from J; junction bases left unmatched: 11. Germline CDR1 and CDR2: SGHRS and YFSETQ. As DNA, the CDR3 is TGCGCCAGCACCCGGGACAGGGAAGCGGGGGAGCAGTACTTC. Translation: CASTRDREAGEQYF.

The rearrangement joins TRBV7-2 to TRBJ1-4; no clear D gene. The V end was cut by 2 bases, the J end by 7 bases, with 17 bases between. The CDR3 length is 16 residues. Per germline, CDR1 SGHTA and CDR2 FQGNSA. The CDR3 DNA follows: TGTGCCAGCAGCTTAAATAACGCAGGCGCGAGTGAAAAACTGTTTTTT. Its protein product is CASSLNNAGASEKLFF.

This chain joins TRBV9 and TRBJ2-7; D might be TRBD2 (6 bases). CDR1 and CDR2 (germline): SGDLS, YYNGEE. Between the trimmed V and J ends, which lost 2 bases and 1 base, there was a span of 10 bases. There are 14 residues in the CDR3. The CDR3 DNA reads TGTGCCAGCAGCGTGAATGCGGGATCCTACGAGCAGTACTTC. It translates to CASSVNAGSYEQYF.

The chain recombines TRBV30 with TRBJ1-1; 11 bases line up with TRBD1. With V trimmed by 5 bases and J by 5 bases, 4 bases remained unmatched. The CDR3 consists of 13 residues. Germline V CDR1 and CDR2: GTSNPN, SVGIG (reference sequence). The CDR3 loop reads CAWLGTGGTEAFF. The CDR3 nucleotides read TGTGCCTGGTTGGGGACAGGGGGTACTGAAGCTTTCTTT. Complete variable domain (other parts from reference TRBV30 and TRBJ1-1): SQTIHQWPATLVQPVGSPLSLECTVEGTSNPNLYWYRQAAGRGLQLLFYSVGIGQISSEVPQNLSASRPQDRQFILSSKKLLLSDSGFYLCAWLGTGGTEAFFGQGTRLTVV.

The V and J genes are TRBV5-4 and TRBJ1-3, with D hard to call. This CDR3 has 18 amino acids. Trimming left V 0 bases short and J 4 bases short, with 20 bases between. Germline CDR1 SGHNT, CDR2 YYREEE (reference sequence). Here the CDR3 reads CASSLGINGAVLGNTIYF. In nucleotides, the CDR3 is TGTGCCAGCAGCTTGGGAATAAACGGTGCTGTCCTAGGAAACACCATATATTTT.

The J gene is TRBJ2-1, the V gene TRBV6-2 or TRBV6-3; 14 nucleotides line up with TRBD2. The germline V gene has CDR1 MNHEY and CDR2 SVGEGT. V shed 6 bases and J 8 bases; nucleotides not matched to a gene: 6. The CDR3 sequence is 15 residues long. CDR3 sequence (DNA): TGTGCCAGCAGCCCCGGGACTAGCGGGAGTGATGAGCAGTTCTTC. Translated, it gives CASSPGTSGSDEQFF.

This clone was recorded once. V gene TRBV7-2 combines with J gene TRBJ2-3; 7 bases are shared with TRBD2. CDR1 is SGHTA and CDR2 is FQGNSA in the germline V gene. V shed 9 bases, J shed 8 bases, and the junction held 17 bases outside the gene matches. This CDR3 is built from 15 residues. CDR3 residues: CASSPRWTGGSTQYF. The DNA of the CDR3 is TGTGCCAGTTCCCCCCGATGGACGGGGGGTAGTACGCAGTATTTT. Full variable domain (missing parts from reference TRBV7-2 and TRBJ2-3): GAGVSQSPSNKVTEKGKDVELRCDPISGHTALYWYRQSLGQGLEFLIYFQGNSAPDKSGLPSDRFSAERTGGSVSTLTIQRTQQEDSAVYLCASSPRWTGGSTQYFGPGTRLTVL.

The chain is built from TRBV3-1 (or the pseudogene TRBV3-2) and TRBJ1-6; tentatively, D is TRBD1 (6 bases). The CDR3 has 16 amino acids. Germline CDR1 reads LGHDT; CDR2 reads YNNKEL (reference sequence). V was pared by 4 bases and J by 7 bases, with 17 bases between. This chain's CDR3 is CASSRNRQGTNSPLHF. Here the CDR3 DNA reads TGTGCCAGCAGCCGTAACCGGCAGGGGACCAATTCACCCCTCCACTTT.

The genes are TRBV28 and TRBJ1-5, with D perhaps matching TRBD1 (6 bases). The CDR3 runs to 14 residues. Trimming removed 5 bases from V and 5 bases from J, with 13 bases in between. Germline V gene lookup returns CDR1 MDHEN and CDR2 SYDVKM. CDR3 protein: CASSQDSLYQPQHF. The CDR3 DNA follows: TGTGCCAGCAGTCAGGACAGCCTATATCAGCCCCAGCATTTT. Full variable domain (outside the CDR3, taken from reference TRBV28 and TRBJ1-5): DVKVTQSSRYLVKRTGEKVFLECVQDMDHENMFWYRQDPGLGLRLIYFSYDVKMKEKGDIPEGYSVSREKKERFSLILESASTNQTSMYLCASSQDSLYQPQHFGDGTRLSIL.

This chain links TRBV27 with TRBJ2-7, with 7 bases fitting TRBD1. Germline CDR1 reads MNHEY; CDR2 reads SMNVEV (reference sequence). This CDR3 is 14 amino acids long. The trim removed 4 bases at V and 9 bases at J, leaving 12 bases unmatched. CDR3 sequence (DNA): TGTGCCAGCAGTTCCGAGCACAGGGGTTTCGTGCAGTACTTC. Its translation: CASSSEHRGFVQYF.

The chain joins TRBV6-5 to TRBJ1-1; tentative D call: TRBD1 (5 bases). Per germline, CDR1 MNHEY and CDR2 SVGAGI. The CDR3 sequence is 16 residues long. The V end lost 0 bases, the J end lost 4 bases, and 15 bases lay between the germline ends. CDR3 in amino acids: CASSYSTGGTRTEAFF. As DNA, the CDR3 is TGTGCCAGCAGTTACTCGACGGGAGGGACTCGCACTGAAGCTTTCTTT.

The chain links TRBV7-2 to TRBJ2-7; TRBD2 agrees at 7 bases. The germline V gene encodes CDR1 SGHTA and CDR2 FQGNSA. The CDR3 extends over 12 amino acids. V lost 8 bases and J lost 4; bases outside the gene matches: 5. CDR3 nucleotide sequence: TGTGCCAGCGCGCGGGGGTCTTACGAGCAGTACTTC. Its protein is CASARGSYEQYF.

This chain joins TRBV5-6 and TRBJ2-7, with a possible D match to TRBD2 (6 bases). Between the trimmed V and J ends, which lost 1 base and 4 bases, there was a span of 12 bases. The CDR3 is 14 amino acids. CDR1 is SGHDT and CDR2 is YYEEEE in the germline V gene. This CDR3 is CASSLPGAEYEQYF. The CDR3 DNA follows: TGTGCCAGCAGCTTGCCGGGAGCGGAGTACGAGCAGTACTTC.

A single count supports this clone. V and J are TRBV4-3 and TRBJ2-1, with 7 bases aligning to TRBD2. With V trimmed by 8 bases and J by 4 bases, 5 bases remained unmatched. The CDR3 extends over 13 amino acids. CDR1 is LGHNA and CDR2 is YSLEER in the germline V gene. The CDR3 here is CASSLAAYNEQFF. The CDR3 DNA sequence: TGCGCCAGCTCGCTAGCGGCGTACAATGAGCAGTTCTTC.

The chain joins TRBV5-4 to TRBJ1-2, with D perhaps TRBD1 (6 bases). Germline lookup yields CDR1 SGHNT and CDR2 YYREEE (reference sequence). This CDR3 has 13 amino acids. Trimming stripped 4 bases from V and 2 bases from J, with 9 bases between. The CDR3 sequence: CASSPGQNYGYTF. In DNA, the CDR3 is TGTGCCAGCAGCCCTGGACAGAACTATGGCTACACCTTC.

This chain uses TRBV30 with TRBJ2-5; 9 bases match TRBD1. The V gene end was trimmed by 3 bases and the J gene end by 1 base; junction bases not matched to a gene: 6. Germline-derived CDR1 and CDR2 are GTSNPN and SVGIG (reference sequence). This CDR3 comprises 15 residues. The CDR3 here is CAWSGTGSRQETQYF. The CDR3 DNA follows: TGTGCCTGGAGCGGGACAGGGTCCCGCCAAGAGACCCAGTACTTC.

This clone was observed once. The genes are TRBV28 and TRBJ2-3; D call uncertain. The V end lost 1 base, the J end lost 2 bases, and 13 bases lay between the germline ends. There are 16 residues in the CDR3. Germline V CDR1 and CDR2: MDHEN, SYDVKM. The CDR3 DNA sequence: TGTGCCAGCAGTTTATCGCGCGTCAACCCCACAGATACGCAGTATTTT. This encodes CASSLSRVNPTDTQYF.

The gene calls are TRBV5-1 and TRBJ2-2, with 10 bases lining up with TRBD1. The CDR3 sequence is 16 residues long. V trimming: 0 bases; J trimming: 7 bases; junction bases outside the gene matches: 6. Looked up from germline, CDR1 is SGHRS and CDR2 is YFSETQ. In nucleotides, the CDR3 is TGCGCCAGCAGCTTGGCGGGACAGGGGCCAGACGGGGAGCTGTTTTTT. It is translated as CASSLAGQGPDGELFF.

The V gene is TRBV10-3, the J gene TRBJ2-3; maybe TRBD1 (5 bases). CDR1 ENHRY and CDR2 SYGVKD come from the germline V gene. This CDR3 spans 16 amino acids. Trimming removed 0 bases at V and 4 bases at J, with 14 bases between. This CDR3 is CAISESPVQGADTQYF. CDR3 sequence (DNA): TGTGCCATCAGTGAGTCGCCGGTGCAGGGCGCAGATACGCAGTATTTT.